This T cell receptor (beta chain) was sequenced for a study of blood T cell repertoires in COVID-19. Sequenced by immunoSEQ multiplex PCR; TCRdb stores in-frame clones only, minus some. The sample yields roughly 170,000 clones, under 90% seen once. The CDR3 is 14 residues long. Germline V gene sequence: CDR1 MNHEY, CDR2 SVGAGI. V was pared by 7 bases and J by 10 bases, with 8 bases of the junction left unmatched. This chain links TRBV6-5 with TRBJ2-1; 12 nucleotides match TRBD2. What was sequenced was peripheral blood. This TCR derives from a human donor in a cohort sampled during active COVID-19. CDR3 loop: CASMGLAGGQEQFF. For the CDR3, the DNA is TGTGCCAGCATGGGCCTAGCGGGGGGGCAGGAGCAGTTCTTC.